A single sample is the source of the 21 T cell receptor beta chains below, sequenced in a study of T cell responses to AZD1222 COVID-19 vaccine. The method was immunoSEQ multiplex PCR; TCRdb's version includes in-frame clones alone and lacks a portion of them. The top ten hold more than 6% of the sample, which has 90,000 to 150,000 clones, approximately 90% seen once. Sequenced here: peripheral blood, sampled 28 days after the second AZD1222 dose. These receptors all come from an adult who received the AZD1222 COVID-19 vaccine.

V gene TRBV30 combines with J gene TRBJ2-7, with D possibly TRBD1 on 5 matching bases. V was cut by 8 bases and J by 3 bases, with 17 bases left in between. This CDR3 is 13 amino acids long. From germline, CDR1 is GTSNPN and CDR2 SVGIG (reference sequence). The CDR3 is CARTAQTGYEQYF. CDR3 nucleotide sequence: TGTGCCCGAACGGCCCAAACAGGCTACGAGCAGTACTTC.

V gene TRBV4-1 combines with J gene TRBJ2-6; a possible D gene is TRBD1 (6 bases). The CDR3 has 16 amino acids. Per the germline V gene, CDR1 is MGHRA and CDR2 is YSYEKL. V was trimmed by 4 bases and J by 1 base, leaving 11 bases between them. CDR3 in DNA: TGCGCCAGCAGCCCGATAGGGGGTTCTGGGGCCAACGTCCTGACTTTC. The encoded protein is CASSPIGGSGANVLTF.

This clone was detected only a few times. The chain is built from TRBV3-1 (or the pseudogene TRBV3-2) and TRBJ2-5; 11 positions agree with TRBD2. The CDR3 has 16 residues. The junction had 6 bases not matched to a gene; V was cut back by 4 bases and J by 2 bases. Germline V gene sequence: CDR1 LGHDT, CDR2 YNNKEL (reference sequence). The CDR3 reads CASSRGTSGPQETQYF. The CDR3 region has the DNA TGTGCCAGCAGCCGGGGGACTAGCGGACCGCAAGAGACCCAGTACTTC.

The V and J genes are TRBV6-5 and TRBJ2-1, with 7 positions matching TRBD1. This CDR3 spans 16 amino acids. The J segment lost 0 bases and the V segment lost 2 bases, leaving 4 bases of the junction unmatched. CDR1 is MNHEY and CDR2 is SVGAGI in the germline V gene. DNA of the CDR3: TGTGCCAGCAGTTACGGGGGACAGTTCTCCTACAATGAGCAGTTCTTC. Translated, it gives CASSYGGQFSYNEQFF.

The chain links TRBV24-1 to TRBJ2-5; the D gene is possibly TRBD1 (5 bases). The germline V and J ends were trimmed by 7 bases and 5 bases, with 22 bases remaining between them. Germline V CDR1 and CDR2: KGHDR, SFDVKD. CDR3 length equals 16 residues. The CDR3 coding sequence is TGTGCCACCAGACGTTATAGGGTTCGGACACGGGAGACCCAGTACTTC. Protein: CATRRYRVRTRETQYF.

This clone was found a few times. V usage is TRBV6-1 and J usage is TRBJ1-5, with D perhaps matching TRBD1 (6 bases). V dropped 3 bases and J dropped 8 bases, with 17 bases sitting between them. The CDR3 extends over 15 amino acids. The germline CDR1 and CDR2 sequences are MNHNS and SASEGT. Here the CDR3 DNA reads TGTGCCAGCAGTGAGAATCAGGGGCTAAGGAAGCCCCAGCATTTT. Its translation is CASSENQGLRKPQHF.

V and J are TRBV2 and TRBJ1-1, with 9 bases fitting TRBD1. The J segment lost 1 base and the V segment lost 7 bases, leaving 1 base of the junction unmatched. CDR1 SNHLY and CDR2 FYNNEI come from the germline V gene. CDR3 length equals 13 residues. The CDR3 DNA reads as TGTGCCAGCAAGGGACAGGGGAACACTGAAGCTTTCTTT. This encodes CASKGQGNTEAFF.

The chain links TRBV11-2 to TRBJ2-7; D is undetermined. From germline, CDR1 is SGHAT and CDR2 FQNNGV. The V end was cut by 2 bases, the J end by 2 bases, with 10 bases between. This CDR3 is built from 14 residues. The CDR3: CASSLLRKTYEQYF. CDR3 nucleotides: TGTGCCAGCAGCTTATTACGGAAAACCTACGAGCAGTACTTC.

The V and J genes are TRBV29-1 and TRBJ2-5, with D maybe TRBD2 (6 bases). The V end was cut by 2 bases, the J end by 1 base, with 11 bases between. The CDR3 loop spans 14 amino acids. Germline V lookup: CDR1 SQVTM, CDR2 ANQGSEA. The DNA for the CDR3 is TGCAGCGTTGAACGGGACTGGATCCAAGAGACCCAGTACTTC. Translation: CSVERDWIQETQYF.

This rearrangement joins TRBV12-3 or TRBV12-4 to TRBJ2-1; no reliable D call. This CDR3 comprises 13 residues. Trimming pared 5 bases from V and 7 bases from J, leaving 12 bases between. The DNA of the CDR3 is TGTGCCAGCAGTCTTGGTGGGGATAATGAGCAGTTCTTC. It encodes CASSLGGDNEQFF.

This clone was counted a single time. The gene calls are TRBV4-2 and TRBJ1-5; D perhaps matches TRBD1 (5 bases). Germline values: CDR1 LGHNA, CDR2 YNFKEQ. The V gene lost 4 bases and the J gene lost 3 bases, with 10 bases spanning the gap. The CDR3 totals 14 residues. The CDR3 loop reads CASSRPGPNQPQHF. The CDR3 region has the DNA TGTGCCAGCAGCCGACCAGGGCCCAATCAGCCCCAGCATTTT.

V and J are TRBV27 and TRBJ1-4, with TRBD1 identical over 11 bases. The ends lost 4 bases at V and 0 bases at J; junction bases unmatched: 7. In germline, CDR1 is MNHEY, CDR2 SMNVEV (reference sequence). The CDR3 length is 18 residues. The CDR3: CASSSLPGQGATNEKLFF. CDR3 bases: TGTGCCAGCAGTTCCTTACCGGGACAGGGGGCAACTAATGAAAAACTGTTTTTT. Variable domain in full (rest from reference TRBV27 and TRBJ1-4): EAQVTQNPRYLITVTGKKLTVTCSQNMNHEYMSWYRQDPGLGLRQIYYSMNVEVTDKGDVPEGYKVSRKEKRNFPLILESPSPNQTSLYFCASSSLPGQGATNEKLFFGSGTQLSVL.

V is TRBV12-3 or TRBV12-4 and J is TRBJ1-4; D might be TRBD1 (6 bases). V was pared by 3 bases and J by 5 bases, with 7 bases between. The CDR3 has 13 amino acids. CDR3 region: CASSFRGNEKLFF. The CDR3 DNA follows: TGTGCCAGCAGTTTCAGGGGCAATGAAAAACTGTTTTTT.

This clone was recorded once. This chain joins TRBV3-1 (or the pseudogene TRBV3-2) and TRBJ2-7; 9 nucleotides match TRBD1. Trimming cost V 4 bases and J 6 bases; bases outside gene matches: 10. The CDR3 extends over 15 amino acids. CDR1 and CDR2 (germline): LGHDT, YNNKEL (reference sequence). CDR3 loop: CASSLGQGLTGEQYF. DNA of the CDR3: TGTGCCAGCAGCCTCGGACAGGGGTTAACGGGCGAGCAGTACTTC.

This clone has a single count. The chain joins TRBV5-1 to TRBJ1-2; TRBD1 aligns across 7 bases. The CDR3 consists of 15 residues. With 3 bases clipped from V and 4 bases from J, the junction kept 9 bases outside the gene matches. Germline V CDR1 and CDR2: SGHRS, YFSETQ. In nucleotides, the CDR3 is TGCGCCAGCAGCTCCTCCGGGACAGATTTCTATGGCTACACCTTC. Its translation: CASSSSGTDFYGYTF.

The V gene is TRBV19, the J gene TRBJ1-1, with D perhaps TRBD1 (5 bases). The CDR3 has 17 amino acids. Trimming stripped 3 bases from V and 3 bases from J, with 20 bases between. Germline loops: CDR1 LNHDA, CDR2 SQIVND (reference sequence). The CDR3 protein is CASSIGKVNRPDTEAFF. The CDR3 DNA sequence: TGTGCCAGTAGTATTGGCAAGGTAAACAGGCCCGACACTGAAGCTTTCTTT.

V gene TRBV7-2 combines with J gene TRBJ1-5, with 9 bases aligning to TRBD1. CDR3 size: 15 residues. V gave up 4 bases and J gave up 7 bases; unmatched junction bases: 8. CDR1 SGHTA and CDR2 FQGNSA come from the germline V gene. The CDR3 DNA follows: TGTGCCAGCAGCTCACAGACAGGGACAGGGCAGCCCCAGCATTTT. Amino acid sequence: CASSSQTGTGQPQHF.

This clone was seen once. The CDR3 sequence is CATSDSRTGGQEKLFF. The CDR3 DNA reads TGTGCCACCAGTGATTCACGGACAGGGGGCCAGGAAAAACTGTTTTTT. This chain connects TRBV24-1 to TRBJ1-4; 11 bases match TRBD1. CDR1 KGHDR and CDR2 SFDVKD come from the germline V gene. The CDR3 runs 16 residues. Losses at the gene ends were 2 bases for V and 8 bases for J; bases not matched to a gene: 6.

The CDR3 here is CASSRGPGKNQPQHF. The CDR3 DNA reads TGTGCCAGCTCACGGGGACCGGGGAAGAATCAGCCCCAGCATTTT. The chain is built from TRBV7-9 and TRBJ1-5; D might be TRBD1 (5 bases). Deletions cut 8 bases from V and 4 bases from J, with 18 bases between. CDR1 is SEHNR and CDR2 is FQNEAQ in the germline V gene (reference sequence). The CDR3 sequence is 15 residues long.

This clone was observed a single time. V gene TRBV24-1 combines with J gene TRBJ2-1; unclear D gene. This CDR3 comprises 15 residues. CDR1 KGHDR and CDR2 SFDVKD come from the germline V gene. V was cut by 6 bases and J by 8 bases, with 19 bases left in between. The CDR3 sequence: CATSSVSATVYEQFF. In DNA form, the CDR3 reads TGTGCCACCAGTTCGGTCTCTGCAACGGTCTATGAGCAGTTCTTC.

V is TRBV2 and J is TRBJ2-3, with D possibly TRBD2 on 6 matching bases. In germline, CDR1 is SNHLY, CDR2 FYNNEI. The V end was cut by 6 bases, the J end by 1 base, with 17 bases between. There are 16 residues in the CDR3. DNA of the CDR3: TGTGCCAGCAGGGATAATAGCGGTGGTGGCACAGATACGCAGTATTTT. Amino acid sequence: CASRDNSGGGTDTQYF.